Listed here are 10 T cell receptor beta chains from one sample, sequenced in a study of T cell changes during pregnancy in multiple sclerosis. TCRdb keeps only in-frame clones here, not all; method: immunoSEQ multiplex PCR. The profile shows approximately 89,000 clones, 94% of them singletons. The specimen was peripheral blood, collected after pregnancy. The receptors stem from a female donor in good health, enrolled as a control in a pregnancy study.

This clone was seen just once. The chain carries TRBV18 and TRBJ1-1, with a possible D match to TRBD1 (5 bases). The CDR3 spans 13 residues. Trimming cost V 2 bases and J 5 bases, with 9 bases left between them. The germline V gene has CDR1 KGHSH and CDR2 LQKENI. The CDR3 sequence: CASSPFGGTEAFF. CDR3 DNA: TGTGCCAGCTCACCATTCGGGGGGACTGAAGCTTTCTTT.

The chain has TRBV2 and TRBJ1-1; a possible D gene is TRBD1 (5 bases). CDR1 and CDR2 from the germline V gene are SNHLY and FYNNEI. CDR3 size: 14 residues. V was pared by 4 bases and J by 5 bases, with 14 bases between. The CDR3: CASSVAGSWTEAFF. The CDR3 DNA reads as TGTGCCAGCAGTGTGGCAGGGTCTTGGACTGAAGCTTTCTTT.

The V gene is TRBV5-6, the J gene TRBJ1-2; D is undetermined. Germline assignment: CDR1 SGHDT and CDR2 YYEEEE. This CDR3 contains 15 residues. V was shortened by 1 base and J by 3 bases, with 13 bases between the two germline ends. CDR3 nucleotides: TGTGCCAGCAGCTTGTGGCATTTCGCCGACTATGGCTACACCTTC. Encoded protein: CASSLWHFADYGYTF.

The chain combines TRBV7-2 with TRBJ2-6, with TRBD2 matching 9 bases. V was pared by 1 base and J by 1 base, with 8 bases of the junction left unmatched. The germline gives CDR1 SGHTA, CDR2 FQGNSA. The CDR3 spans 19 residues. The CDR3 spells CASSLGSGSVPSGANVLTF. The CDR3 coding sequence is TGTGCCAGCAGCTTAGGTAGCGGGAGCGTACCTTCTGGGGCCAACGTCCTGACTTTC.

The V call is TRBV28, the J call TRBJ2-7; D possibly corresponds to TRBD2 (6 bases). CDR3 length: 15 residues. The V gene lost 5 bases and the J gene lost 4 bases, with 18 bases spanning the gap. Germline V gene lookup returns CDR1 MDHEN and CDR2 SYDVKM. The CDR3 DNA sequence: TGTGCCAGCAGTCCCCAGTGGGGTGCGGGGTACGAGCAGTACTTC. Encoded protein: CASSPQWGAGYEQYF.

The gene calls are TRBV6-1 and TRBJ1-1; TRBD1 agrees at 11 bases. Germline V gene sequence: CDR1 MNHNS, CDR2 SASEGT. This CDR3 contains 15 residues. After removal of 5 bases from V and 3 bases from J, the junction contained 5 bases not matched to a gene. The CDR3 region is CASSSPDRGHTEAFF. Here the CDR3 DNA reads TGTGCCAGCAGTTCCCCGGACAGGGGGCACACTGAAGCTTTCTTT.

The V call is TRBV28, the J call TRBJ2-5, with D possibly TRBD2 on 5 matching bases. This CDR3 region has 15 residues. In germline, CDR1 is MDHEN, CDR2 SYDVKM. Trimming removed 3 bases from V and 1 base from J, with 12 bases in between. The DNA of the CDR3 is TGTGCCAGCAGTTTCTTGGGAGAGGTCCAAGAGACCCAGTACTTC. This translates into CASSFLGEVQETQYF.

This clone was picked up one time. The rearrangement uses TRBV7-2 and TRBJ2-3; the D is unclear. V lost 5 bases and J 2 bases, leaving 8 bases between the germline ends. The length of the CDR3 is 13 residues. Germline CDR1 SGHTA, CDR2 FQGNSA. The CDR3 nucleotides are TGTGCCAGCAGCCCCTCGGTCACAGATACGCAGTATTTT. This codes for CASSPSVTDTQYF.

This clone came up once. This chain connects TRBV5-4 to TRBJ2-1; 7 bases agree with TRBD2. Looked up from germline, CDR1 is SGHNT and CDR2 is YYREEE (reference sequence). The CDR3 spans 15 residues. Unmatched junction bases numbered 6, after V lost 2 bases and J lost 4 bases. The CDR3 sequence is CASSFGLVGYNEQFF. CDR3 DNA: TGTGCCAGCAGCTTCGGACTAGTGGGTTACAATGAGCAGTTCTTC. Variable domain in full (rest from reference TRBV5-4 and TRBJ2-1): ETGVTQSPTHLIKTRGQQVTLRCSSQSGHNTVSWYQQALGQGPQFIFQYYREEENGRGNFPPRFSGLQFPNYSSELNVNALELDDSALYLCASSFGLVGYNEQFFGPGTRLTVL.

This clone was recorded a few times. The chain links TRBV7-9 to TRBJ2-7; D possibly corresponds to TRBD1 (6 bases). CDR1 and CDR2 (germline): SEHNR, FQNEAQ (reference sequence). The CDR3 runs 13 residues. V dropped 5 bases and J dropped 2 bases, with 10 bases sitting between them. The CDR3 DNA reads as TGTGCCAGCAGCACTGGACAGACCTACGAGCAGTACTTC. Its translation: CASSTGQTYEQYF.